Each of the 20 T cell receptor beta chains below was sequenced from the same sample in a study of shared clonotypes between healthy human individuals. The data were produced by immunoSEQ multiplex PCR, yet TCRdb's version contains in-frame clones alone and is incomplete. In the table there are roughly 1 million clones, roughly 75% of which are singletons. The sample taken for sequencing was memory CD4+ T cells sorted from blood. Subset described: CD45RA-negative fraction. The receptors originated from a man between 18 and 29 years old in good health.

This chain connects TRBV11-3 to TRBJ2-4, with a weak D call TRBD1 (5 bases). Germline V gene sequence: CDR1 SGHNT, CDR2 YENEEA. The length of the CDR3 is 18 residues. Trimming left V 1 base short and J 0 bases short, with 16 bases between. The CDR3: CASSLVVLAGRAKNIQYF. CDR3 sequence (DNA): TGTGCCAGCAGCTTAGTGGTTCTGGCAGGGCGAGCCAAAAACATTCAGTACTTC.

This clone appeared a few times. The sample holds other DNA sequences that translate to the same CDR3. J is TRBJ2-7 and V is TRBV11-2, with D hard to call. CDR1 is SGHAT and CDR2 is FQNNGV in the germline V gene. Trimming removed 1 base at V and 4 bases at J, with 5 bases between. The CDR3 spans 12 residues. The CDR3 DNA is TGTGCCAGCAGCTTAGGACTGTACGAGCAGTACTTC. Its translation: CASSLGLYEQYF.

There are a few counts of this clone. CDR3 sequence reads: CASSDSTGSTDTQYF. DNA for the CDR3: TGTGCCAGCAGCGATAGCACCGGCAGCACAGATACGCAGTATTTT. The rearrangement uses TRBV9 and TRBJ2-3, with D uncertain. This CDR3 is 15 amino acids long. V was trimmed by 3 bases and J by 0 bases, leaving 11 bases between them. Per the germline V gene, CDR1 is SGDLS and CDR2 is YYNGEE.

The chain joins TRBV18 to TRBJ2-7; D remains unclear. Trimming took off 3 bases at V and 6 bases at J, with 12 bases between the two ends. The germline CDR1 and CDR2 sequences are KGHSH and LQKENI. CDR3 length equals 13 residues. The DNA of the CDR3 is TGTGCCAGCTCACCCGGTGCCCCCGGCGAGCAGTACTTC. It encodes CASSPGAPGEQYF.

The chain's CDR3 is CASSLVGSLTEAFF. DNA of the CDR3: TGTGCCAGCAGCTTAGTTGGCAGTTTGACTGAAGCTTTCTTT. V is TRBV7-8 and J is TRBJ1-1; no clear D gene. Trimming took off 1 base at V and 5 bases at J, with 11 bases between the two ends. The V gene's germline CDR1 is SGHVS and CDR2 FQNEAQ. CDR3 length: 14 amino acids.

V gene TRBV7-9 combines with J gene TRBJ2-2, with a possible D match to TRBD1 (5 bases). CDR3 length: 15 residues. The V end lost 5 bases, the J end lost 1 base, and 11 bases lay between the germline ends. CDR1 is SEHNR, CDR2 FQNEAQ, per germline (reference sequence). The chain's CDR3 is CASSQRRGNTGELFF. CDR3 sequence (DNA): TGTGCCAGCAGCCAAAGAAGGGGGAACACCGGGGAGCTGTTTTTT.

This clone was recorded a few times. The V gene is TRBV10-3, the J gene TRBJ2-2; D is uncertain. Trimming cost V 5 bases and J 2 bases, with 0 bases left between them. The CDR3 is made up of 11 amino acids. The germline V gene encodes CDR1 ENHRY and CDR2 SYGVKD. Written as DNA, the CDR3 is TGTGCCATCAGTAACACCGGGGAGCTGTTTTTT. Translation: CAISNTGELFF.

A remark on this clone: This same CDR3 is encoded by further DNA sequences in the sample. CDR3 DNA: TGTGCCAGCAGCGTCGGACAGGGGACTGGAAACACCATATATTTT. Its protein is CASSVGQGTGNTIYF. The chain carries TRBV9 and TRBJ1-3, with 9 bases that match TRBD1. The CDR3 is 15 residues long. The germline V gene encodes CDR1 SGDLS and CDR2 YYNGEE. V gave up 2 bases and J gave up 2 bases; unmatched junction bases: 2.

This clone was recorded a few times. The chain employs TRBV25-1 and TRBJ2-1; D is unclear. The CDR3 covers 13 residues. Trimming pared 3 bases from V and 5 bases from J, leaving 8 bases between. In germline, CDR1 is MGHDK, CDR2 SYGVNS. CDR3 DNA sequence: TGTGCCAGCAGTGAGGCGAACGACAATGAGCAGTTCTTC. This encodes CASSEANDNEQFF.

This clone was counted a single time. The J gene is TRBJ2-1, the V gene TRBV9, with TRBD2 matching over 9 bases. Trimming took 2 bases from V and 6 from J; bases not matched to a gene: 6. The length of the CDR3 is 15 residues. Germline V gene sequence: CDR1 SGDLS, CDR2 YYNGEE. The CDR3 DNA follows: TGTGCCAGCAGCGTGAATAGCGGGAGTCCCAATGAGCAGTTCTTC. This codes for CASSVNSGSPNEQFF.

V usage is TRBV28 and J usage is TRBJ1-2; 9 bases are a match to TRBD1. CDR1 MDHEN and CDR2 SYDVKM come from the germline V gene. V lost 6 bases to trimming and J lost 2 bases; unmatched junction nucleotides: 16. The CDR3 covers 18 residues. CDR3 sequence: CASRTDRGRVTRNYGYTF. In DNA, the CDR3 is TGTGCCAGCAGGACAGACAGGGGGAGAGTCACCCGGAACTATGGCTACACCTTC.

This clone was observed a single time. With a much larger clone just one base away, this may be a read error. The chain uses TRBV6-5 and TRBJ2-7, with D possibly being TRBD1 (6 bases). This CDR3 contains 12 residues. V dropped 5 bases and J dropped 5 bases, with 10 bases sitting between them. CDR1 MNHEY and CDR2 SVGAGI come from the germline V gene. This CDR3 is CASSEQGDEQYF. CDR3 bases: TGTGCCAGCAGTGAACAGGGCGACGAGCAGTACTTC.

The J gene is TRBJ1-2, the V gene TRBV21-1; TRBD1, the table's D call, lacks a check against the DNA. TRBV21-1 is a documented pseudogene. CDR3 length equals 12 residues. In DNA form, the CDR3 reads TGTGCCAGCAATTGGCCTGGGCGTGGCTACACCTTC. Protein sequence: CASNWPGRGYTF.

The rearrangement joins TRBV6-5 to TRBJ1-2; D is ambiguous. There are 16 residues in the CDR3. Trimming shortened V by 0 bases and J by 5 bases, and 16 bases separated the two germline ends. Germline CDR1 MNHEY, CDR2 SVGAGI. CDR3 residues: CASSYSVLRGSYGYTF. As DNA, the CDR3 is TGTGCCAGCAGTTACTCTGTGCTTCGAGGGTCTTATGGCTACACCTTC.

The chain couples TRBV30 to TRBJ2-1; no definite D call. Trimming pared 4 bases from V and 0 bases from J, leaving 1 base between. The germline V gene has CDR1 GTSNPN and CDR2 SVGIG (reference sequence). The CDR3 covers 11 residues. The CDR3 DNA reads TGTGCCTGGACCTCCTACAATGAGCAGTTCTTC. This translates into CAWTSYNEQFF.

This clone was detected ten times or more. J is TRBJ1-1 and V is TRBV5-4; TRBD1 matches 8 bases. This CDR3 is built from 15 residues. The trim removed 4 bases at V and 4 bases at J, leaving 9 bases unmatched. Germline assignment: CDR1 SGHNT and CDR2 YYREEE (reference sequence). The CDR3 sequence: CASSNPTGVGTEAFF. CDR3 in DNA: TGTGCCAGCAGCAACCCGACAGGGGTTGGCACTGAAGCTTTCTTT. The variable domain in full, completed from reference TRBV5-4 and TRBJ1-1, reads ETGVTQSPTHLIKTRGQQVTLRCSSQSGHNTVSWYQQALGQGPQFIFQYYREEENGRGNFPPRFSGLQFPNYSSELNVNALELDDSALYLCASSNPTGVGTEAFFGQGTRLTVV.

In its sample, this clone was seen a few times. The CDR3 here is CASHPGAGNYGYTF. The CDR3 coding sequence is TGCGCCAGTCATCCAGGGGCGGGGAACTATGGCTACACCTTC. V gene TRBV5-1 combines with J gene TRBJ1-2; TRBD1 might be the D (6 bases). Trimming pared 8 bases from V and 2 bases from J, leaving 16 bases between. This CDR3 region has 14 residues. The germline V gene has CDR1 SGHRS and CDR2 YFSETQ. The full variable domain, rest sourced from reference TRBV5-1 and TRBJ1-2, is KAGVTQTPRYLIKTRGQQVTLSCSPISGHRSVSWYQQTPGQGLQFLFEYFSETQRNKGNFPGRFSGRQFSNSRSEMNVSTLELGDSALYLCASHPGAGNYGYTFGSGTRLTVV.

The gene calls are TRBV7-8 and TRBJ2-7; no clear D. CDR1 SGHVS and CDR2 FQNEAQ come from the germline V gene. There are 11 residues in the CDR3. Trimming left V 6 bases short and J 5 bases short, with 8 bases between. CDR3 sequence (DNA): TGTGCCAGCAGTCGACTGGACGAGCAGTACTTC. It codes for CASSRLDEQYF.

This sequence joins TRBV2 and TRBJ1-1; 8 bases line up with TRBD1. The CDR3 length is 12 residues. V lost 5 bases and J lost 10; bases outside the gene matches: 6. CDR1 and CDR2 (germline): SNHLY, FYNNEI. CDR3 amino acids: CASSLVGTGAFF. The CDR3 region has the DNA TGTGCCAGCAGTCTAGTGGGGACAGGAGCTTTCTTT.

The sample holds one count of this clone. The genes are TRBV11-2 and TRBJ2-7; D gene uncertain. The CDR3 sequence is 14 residues long. V was pared by 3 bases and J by 6 bases, with 15 bases between. CDR1 is SGHAT and CDR2 is FQNNGV in the germline V gene. As DNA, the CDR3 is TGTGCCAGCAGCTTGGGGAACACAGTCAGCGAGCAGTACTTC. It translates to CASSLGNTVSEQYF. Looking up the rest from reference TRBV11-2 and TRBJ2-7 gives the full variable domain: EAGVAQSPRYKIIEKRQSVAFWCNPISGHATLYWYQQILGQGPKLLIQFQNNGVVDDSQLPKDRFSAERLKGVDSTLKIQPAKLEDSAVYLCASSLGNTVSEQYFGPGTRLTVT.